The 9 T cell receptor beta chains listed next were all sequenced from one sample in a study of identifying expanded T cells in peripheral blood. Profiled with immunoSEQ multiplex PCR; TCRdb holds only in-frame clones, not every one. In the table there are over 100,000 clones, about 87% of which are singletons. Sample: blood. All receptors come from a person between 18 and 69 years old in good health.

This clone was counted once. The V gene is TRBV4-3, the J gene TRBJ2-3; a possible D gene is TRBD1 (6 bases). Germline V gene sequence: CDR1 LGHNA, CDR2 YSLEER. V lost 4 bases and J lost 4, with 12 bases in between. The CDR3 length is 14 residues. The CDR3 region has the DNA TGCGCCAGCAGCCGTAACAGGGTCCCAGATACGCAGTATTTT. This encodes CASSRNRVPDTQYF.

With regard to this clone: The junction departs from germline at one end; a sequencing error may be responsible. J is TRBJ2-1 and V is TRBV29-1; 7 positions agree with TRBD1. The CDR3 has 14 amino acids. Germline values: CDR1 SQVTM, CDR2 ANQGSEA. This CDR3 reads CSVGFEGAHRSIIF. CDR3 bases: TGCAGCGTTGGCTTTGAGGGGGCGCATCGGTCAATAATCTTC.

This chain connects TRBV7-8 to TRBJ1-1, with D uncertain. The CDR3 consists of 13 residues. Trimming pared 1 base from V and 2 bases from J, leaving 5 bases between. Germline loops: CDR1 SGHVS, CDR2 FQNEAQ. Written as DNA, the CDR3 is TGTGCCAGCAGCTTAGGTTATAACACTGAAGCTTTCTTT. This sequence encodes CASSLGYNTEAFF.

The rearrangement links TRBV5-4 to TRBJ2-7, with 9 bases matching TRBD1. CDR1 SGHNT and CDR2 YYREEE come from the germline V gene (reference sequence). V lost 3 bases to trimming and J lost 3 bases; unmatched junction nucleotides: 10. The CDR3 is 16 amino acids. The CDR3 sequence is CASSSQGQGSFYEQYF. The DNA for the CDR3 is TGTGCCAGCAGCTCCCAAGGACAGGGGTCGTTCTACGAGCAGTACTTC.

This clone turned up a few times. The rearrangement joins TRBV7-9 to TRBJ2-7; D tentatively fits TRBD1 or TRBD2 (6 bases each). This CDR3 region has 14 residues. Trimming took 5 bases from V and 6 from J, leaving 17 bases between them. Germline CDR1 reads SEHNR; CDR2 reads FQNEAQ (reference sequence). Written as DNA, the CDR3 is TGTGCCAGCAGCCCCGGGGGCGGAGAGTTCGAGCAGTACTTC. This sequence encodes CASSPGGGEFEQYF.

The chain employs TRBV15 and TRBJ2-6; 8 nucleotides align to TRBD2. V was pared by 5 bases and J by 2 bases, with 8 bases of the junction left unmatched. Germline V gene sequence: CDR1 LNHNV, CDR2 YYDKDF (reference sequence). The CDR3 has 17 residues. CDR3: CATSEGLGGAGANVLTF. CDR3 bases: TGTGCCACCAGCGAGGGACTAGGTGGGGCTGGGGCCAACGTCCTGACTTTC.

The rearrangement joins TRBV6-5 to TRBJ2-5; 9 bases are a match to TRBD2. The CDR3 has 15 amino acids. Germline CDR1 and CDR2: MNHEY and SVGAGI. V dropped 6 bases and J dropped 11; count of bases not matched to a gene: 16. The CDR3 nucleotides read TGTGCCAGCAGCCCTGACAGAATTAGCGGGGGCAAACAGTACTTC. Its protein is CASSPDRISGGKQYF.

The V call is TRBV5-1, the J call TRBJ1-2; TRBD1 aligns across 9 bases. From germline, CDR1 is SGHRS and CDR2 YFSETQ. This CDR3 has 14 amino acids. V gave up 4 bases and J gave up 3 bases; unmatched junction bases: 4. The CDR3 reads CASSRDRVYYGYTF. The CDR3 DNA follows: TGCGCCAGCAGCAGGGACAGGGTTTACTATGGCTACACCTTC.

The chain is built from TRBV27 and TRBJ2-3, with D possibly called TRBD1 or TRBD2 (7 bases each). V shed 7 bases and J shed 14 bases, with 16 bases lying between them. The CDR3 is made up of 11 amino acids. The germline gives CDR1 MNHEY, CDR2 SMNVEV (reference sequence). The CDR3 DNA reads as TGTGCCAGCACGTCCGCAGGGGGGGGGTATTTT. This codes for CASTSAGGGYF.